This T cell receptor (beta chain) was captured by sequencing in a study of blood T cell repertoires in COVID-19. Study-level background: Sites in the United States, Italy and Spain provided acute and convalescent COVID-19 samples. T cells, B-cell-depleted T cells, or PBMCs provided the cDNA or gDNA that served as material.

Per the original methods: From reference gene primer amplification, estimates of nucleated cell counts were derived. Sequenced by immunoSEQ multiplex PCR; TCRdb stores in-frame clones only, minus some. That table furnishes V, J and clone size, whereas the DNA furnished D and trimming. The data contain over 75,000 clones, around 80% of them singletons. This TCR derives from a man aged 45-65 years who had recovered from COVID-19. Sequencing was performed on peripheral blood.

CDR3 protein: CASSEAQGGSREQYF. The CDR3 nucleotides read TGTGCCAGCAGTGAAGCCCAGGGAGGGTCTCGCGAGCAGTACTTC. The V call is TRBV6-1, the J call TRBJ2-7; 7 bases align to TRBD2. V lost 0 bases, J lost 6 bases, and 8 bases stayed unmatched. The germline V gene encodes CDR1 MNHNS and CDR2 SASEGT. This CDR3 spans 15 amino acids.